Presented here are 18 T cell receptor beta chains from one specimen sequenced in a study of beta chain features in type 1 diabetes. Since all of the isolated RNA was reverse transcribed, expressed TCRB transcripts were what got sequenced. Profiling relied on immunoSEQ multiplex PCR, and the TCRdb table lists in-frame clones only, not all of them. The sample has fewer than 150,000 clones, around 7% seen once. Sample: central memory CD4+ T cells from blood. The receptor set was obtained from a woman under 40 in good health.

The gene calls are TRBV5-4 and TRBJ2-3; D remains unclear. Germline V gene lookup returns CDR1 SGHNT and CDR2 YYREEE (reference sequence). V lost 2 bases, J lost 6 bases, and 16 bases lay in between. CDR3 length: 15 residues. CDR3 loop: CASSFRSIAADTQYF. Here the CDR3 DNA reads TGTGCCAGCAGCTTTCGTTCCATCGCGGCGGATACGCAGTATTTT.

The chain couples TRBV7-8 to TRBJ2-3, with unresolved D. The CDR3 consists of 14 residues. Trimming removed 1 base from V and 6 bases from J, with 11 bases in between. Germline values: CDR1 SGHVS, CDR2 FQNEAQ. CDR3 residues: CASSLVSPLDTQYF. The CDR3 DNA reads as TGTGCCAGCAGCTTAGTTAGCCCGCTGGATACGCAGTATTTT.

The J gene is TRBJ2-1, the V gene TRBV29-1; D possibly corresponds to TRBD1 (6 bases). The CDR3 covers 14 residues. Germline V lookup: CDR1 SQVTM, CDR2 ANQGSEA. The CDR3: CSGTTLMESNEQFF. DNA of the CDR3: TGCTCCGGGACAACCCTAATGGAATCCAATGAGCAGTTCTTC.

This clone was seen only a few times. CDR3 sequence (DNA): TGTGCCAGCAGTTCCTGGGGGAGGACCTACGAGCAGTACTTC. Encoded protein: CASSSWGRTYEQYF. V and J are TRBV27 and TRBJ2-7; perhaps TRBD2 as D (6 bases). Germline assignment: CDR1 MNHEY and CDR2 SMNVEV (reference sequence). The CDR3 length is 14 residues. The V end lost 4 bases, the J end lost 2 bases, and 12 bases lay between the germline ends.

The chain employs TRBV11-3 and TRBJ1-5; D is undetermined. There are 15 residues in the CDR3. Germline loops: CDR1 SGHNT, CDR2 YENEEA. V lost 0 bases to trimming and J lost 1 base, with 7 bases between them. CDR3 nucleotides: TGTGCCAGCAGCTTAGAACTATCCAGCAATCAGCCCCAGCATTTT. This encodes CASSLELSSNQPQHF.

This clone has more than one count but fewer than ten. V is TRBV28 and J is TRBJ2-7, with 10 bases matching TRBD1. Germline CDR1 and CDR2: MDHEN and SYDVKM. The CDR3 is 16 amino acids. V shed 10 bases and J 2 bases; nucleotides not matched to a gene: 14. This CDR3 reads CATTTPGGQGTYEQYF. In DNA form, the CDR3 reads TGTGCCACCACCACCCCGGGGGGACAGGGGACCTACGAGCAGTACTTC.

A few counts support this clone. The genes are TRBV5-5 and TRBJ2-5; tentatively, D is TRBD2 (5 bases). The CDR3 is made up of 13 amino acids. V lost 0 bases and J 3 bases, leaving 6 bases between the germline ends. The germline V gene has CDR1 SGHKS and CDR2 YYEKEE (reference sequence). In nucleotides, the CDR3 is TGTGCCAGCAGCTTGGCGGGGAAAGAGACCCAGTACTTC. Protein product: CASSLAGKETQYF. Full variable domain (missing parts from reference TRBV5-5 and TRBJ2-5): DAGVTQSPTHLIKTRGQQVTLRCSPISGHKSVSWYQQVLGQGPQFIFQYYEKEERGRGNFPDRFSARQFPNYSSELNVNALLLGDSALYLCASSLAGKETQYFGPGTRLLVL.

As DNA, the CDR3 is TGTGCCGGCGGATATGCTGAGAACACTGAAGCTTTCTTT. This sequence encodes CAGGYAENTEAFF. The chain recombines TRBV28 with TRBJ1-1; no definite D call. The V and J ends lost 11 bases and 1 base respectively, with 14 bases between them. Germline V gene data show CDR1 as MDHEN and CDR2 as SYDVKM. This CDR3 is built from 13 residues.

This clone was observed a few times. This sequence joins TRBV7-3 and TRBJ2-2, with D unclear. The length of the CDR3 is 14 residues. V was cut by 2 bases and J by 4 bases, with 8 bases left in between. CDR1 is SGHTA, CDR2 FQGTGA, per germline. CDR3 nucleotides: TGTGCCAGCAGCTTAGAGCTCTTCACCGGGGAGCTGTTTTTT. This codes for CASSLELFTGELFF.

In this sample, this clone turned up many times. This chain uses TRBV28 with TRBJ2-1, with 10 bases lining up with TRBD2. The CDR3 totals 15 residues. V gave up 2 bases and J gave up 5 bases; unmatched junction bases: 3. Per the germline V gene, CDR1 is MDHEN and CDR2 is SYDVKM. CDR3 coding DNA: TGTGCCAGCAGTTTACTAGCGGGAGTCCACAATGAGCAGTTCTTC. It specifies CASSLLAGVHNEQFF.

This clone was observed a handful of times. V is TRBV9 and J is TRBJ2-1; the match to TRBD2 covers 9 bases. The J segment lost 6 bases and the V segment lost 5 bases, leaving 6 bases of the junction unmatched. This CDR3 comprises 14 residues. Germline V CDR1 and CDR2: SGDLS, YYNGEE. This chain's CDR3 is CASRRTAGGNEQFF. In DNA form, the CDR3 reads TGTGCCAGCAGAAGGACAGCGGGGGGCAATGAGCAGTTCTTC.

This clone was counted between two and nine times. The CDR3 DNA reads as TGTGCCATCAGTGAGTCTAACGGACTAGCGGGAGGGCCTAATACGCAGTATTTT. This translates into CAISESNGLAGGPNTQYF. This sequence joins TRBV10-3 and TRBJ2-3; the match to TRBD2 covers 15 bases. The CDR3 is made up of 18 amino acids. Germline-derived CDR1 and CDR2 are ENHRY and SYGVKD. V was clipped by 0 bases and J by 7 bases; unmatched bases: 8.

The gene calls are TRBV7-3 and TRBJ2-2; D uncertain. Trimming took 4 bases from V and 2 from J, leaving 8 bases between them. Germline V CDR1 and CDR2: SGHTA, FQGTGA. This CDR3 is 14 amino acids long. The CDR3 loop is CASSSTSNTGELFF. Written as DNA, the CDR3 is TGTGCCAGCAGCTCCACAAGTAACACCGGGGAGCTGTTTTTT.

A few counts support this clone. The chain joins TRBV19 to TRBJ2-6; 7 bases align to TRBD2. Germline trimming cut 1 base from V and 0 bases from J; bases unmatched to any gene: 6. CDR1 and CDR2 from the germline V gene are LNHDA and SQIVND (reference sequence). CDR3 size: 18 residues. CDR3 coding DNA: TGTGCCAGTAGTATAGGACAAGCGGGGCCCTCTGGGGCCAACGTCCTGACTTTC. This sequence encodes CASSIGQAGPSGANVLTF.

The chain combines TRBV27 with TRBJ2-3, with D perhaps TRBD2 (6 bases). This CDR3 contains 14 residues. Between the trimmed V and J ends, which lost 7 bases and 6 bases, there was a span of 17 bases. CDR1 and CDR2 from the germline V gene are MNHEY and SMNVEV (reference sequence). CDR3 in amino acids: CASTGGLFEDTQYF. The CDR3 DNA reads as TGTGCCAGCACCGGAGGGCTTTTTGAGGATACGCAGTATTTT.

This clone was counted only a few times. The genes are TRBV30 and TRBJ2-3; no clear D gene. Trimming shortened V by 2 bases and J by 1 base, and 10 bases separated the two germline ends. This CDR3 has 14 amino acids. The germline V gene encodes CDR1 GTSNPN and CDR2 SVGIG (reference sequence). CDR3 protein: CAWSSRSGTDTQYF. The CDR3 bases are TGTGCCTGGAGTAGCCGGAGCGGCACAGATACGCAGTATTTT.

V is TRBV6-6 and J is TRBJ2-5, with 9 bases fitting TRBD1. Unmatched junction bases numbered 2, after V lost 6 bases and J lost 3 bases. Germline CDR1 is MNHNY and CDR2 is SVGAGI (reference sequence). This CDR3 is built from 13 residues. The CDR3 region is CASRRDREETQYF. The CDR3 region has the DNA TGTGCCAGCAGAAGGGACAGGGAAGAGACCCAGTACTTC.

Details on this clone: The sample contains more than one DNA sequence encoding this CDR3. The V gene is TRBV5-6, the J gene TRBJ1-5, with a possible D match to TRBD1 (5 bases). Germline CDR1 is SGHDT and CDR2 is YYEEEE. V was clipped by 4 bases and J by 3 bases, with 11 bases between them. The CDR3 runs 14 residues. The CDR3 is CASSLQGINQPQHF. The CDR3 DNA reads TGTGCCAGCAGCCTTCAGGGTATCAATCAGCCCCAGCATTTT.